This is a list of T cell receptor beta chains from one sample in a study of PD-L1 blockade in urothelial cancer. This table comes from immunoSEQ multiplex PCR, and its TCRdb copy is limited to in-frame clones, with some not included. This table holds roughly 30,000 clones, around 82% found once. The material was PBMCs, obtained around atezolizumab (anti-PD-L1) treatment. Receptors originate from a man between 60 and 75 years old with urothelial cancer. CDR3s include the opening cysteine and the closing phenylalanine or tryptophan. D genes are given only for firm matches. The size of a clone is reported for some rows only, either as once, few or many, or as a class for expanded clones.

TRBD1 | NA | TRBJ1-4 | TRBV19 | CASNPGQGGEKLFF | TGTGCCAGTAACCCGGGACAGGGAGGTGAAAAACTGTTTTTT
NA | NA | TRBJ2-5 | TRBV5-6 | CASSPGLTVQETQYF | TGTGCCAGCAGCCCCGGACTCACGGTCCAAGAGACCCAGTACTTC
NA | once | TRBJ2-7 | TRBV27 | CASSSLALSYEQYF | TGTGCCAGCAGTTCGCTAGCCCTATCCTACGAGCAGTACTTC
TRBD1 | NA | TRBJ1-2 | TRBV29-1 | CSVREGQGNGYTF | TGCAGCGTCCGCGAGGGACAGGGCAATGGCTACACCTTC
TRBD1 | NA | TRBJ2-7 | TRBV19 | CASSNPGGNDEQYF | TGTGCCAGTAGTAATCCAGGGGGCAACGACGAGCAGTACTTC
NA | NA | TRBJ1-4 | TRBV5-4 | CASSLAGINEKLFF | TGTGCCAGCAGCTTGGCCGGTATTAATGAAAAACTGTTTTTT
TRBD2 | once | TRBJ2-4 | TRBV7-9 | CASSPINTGLPKNIQYF | TGTGCCAGCAGCCCAATAAACACGGGACTACCGAAAAACATTCAGTACTTC
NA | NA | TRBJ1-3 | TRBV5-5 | CASSLVGATGNTIYF | TGTGCCAGCAGCTTGGTGGGGGCTACTGGAAACACCATATATTTT
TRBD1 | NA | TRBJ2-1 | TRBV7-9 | CASSGGRSYNEQFF | TGTGCCAGCTCAGGGGGACGGTCCTACAATGAGCAGTTCTTC
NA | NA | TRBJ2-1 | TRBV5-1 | CASSLDPSAYEQFF | TGCGCCAGCAGCTTGGATCCCTCAGCGTATGAGCAGTTCTTC
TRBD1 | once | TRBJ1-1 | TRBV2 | CASDLGQDEAFF | TGTGCCAGCGACCTGGGACAGGATGAAGCTTTCTTT
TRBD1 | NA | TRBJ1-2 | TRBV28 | CASSFYGQGARGYTF | TGTGCCAGCAGTTTCTACGGACAGGGGGCGCGGGGCTACACCTTC
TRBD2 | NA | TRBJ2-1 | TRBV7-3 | CASSGGGRTYNEQFF | TGTGCCAGCTCGGGGGGAGGGCGGACCTACAATGAGCAGTTCTTC
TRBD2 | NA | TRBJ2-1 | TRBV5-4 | CASSLGLAPTNEQFF | TGTGCCAGCAGCTTGGGACTAGCTCCCACTAATGAGCAGTTCTTC
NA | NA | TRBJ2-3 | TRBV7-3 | CASSLMAPSDTQYF | TGTGCCAGCAGCTTAATGGCTCCGTCAGATACGCAGTATTTT
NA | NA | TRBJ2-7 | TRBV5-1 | CASSLARTGNTYEQYF | TGCGCCAGCAGCTTAGCCCGTACAGGGAATACCTACGAGCAGTACTTC
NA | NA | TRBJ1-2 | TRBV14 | CASSQDNYYGYTF | TGTGCCAGCAGCCAAGACAACTACTATGGCTACACCTTC
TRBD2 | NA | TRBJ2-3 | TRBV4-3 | CASSQGGAGGDTQYF | TGCGCCAGCAGCCAAGGAGGAGCGGGAGGAGATACGCAGTATTTT
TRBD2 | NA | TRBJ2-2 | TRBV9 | CASSSRGSGSLTGELFF | TGTGCCAGCAGCTCACGGGGGAGCGGGAGTTTAACCGGGGAGCTGTTTTTT
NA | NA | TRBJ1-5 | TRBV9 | CASTTTGDDNQPQHF | TGTGCCAGCACGACGACAGGTGACGACAATCAGCCCCAGCATTTT
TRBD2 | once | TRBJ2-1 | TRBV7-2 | CASSSSGGSSYNEQFF | TGTGCCAGCAGTTCTAGCGGGGGAAGCTCCTACAATGAGCAGTTCTTC
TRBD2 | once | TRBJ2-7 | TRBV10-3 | CAISESTSGIIDEQYF | TGTGCCATCAGTGAGTCGACTAGCGGGATTATCGACGAGCAGTACTTC
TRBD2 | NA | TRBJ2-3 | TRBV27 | CATPKDRTSLVSTDTQYF | TGTGCCACCCCGAAGGACCGGACTAGCTTAGTTAGCACAGATACGCAGTATTTT
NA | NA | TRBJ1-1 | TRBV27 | CASSFEGRSEAFF | TGTGCCAGCAGTTTTGAGGGGAGGTCTGAAGCTTTCTTT
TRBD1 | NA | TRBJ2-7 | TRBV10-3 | CAISERTGTYEQYF | TGTGCCATCAGTGAGCGGACAGGAACCTACGAGCAGTACTTC
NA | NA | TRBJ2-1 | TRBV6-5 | CASSRRRESNEQFF | TGTGCCAGCAGCCGCCGGCGGGAAAGCAATGAGCAGTTCTTC
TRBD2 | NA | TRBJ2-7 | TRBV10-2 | CASSFWGTSASYEQYF | TGCGCCAGCAGCTTCTGGGGGACTAGCGCATCCTACGAGCAGTACTTC
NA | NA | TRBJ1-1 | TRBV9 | CASSVDAGMNTEAFF | TGTGCCAGCAGCGTAGACGCCGGGATGAACACTGAAGCTTTCTTT
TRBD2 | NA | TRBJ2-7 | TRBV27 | CASSSAGAYEQYF | TGTGCCAGCAGTTCAGCGGGGGCCTACGAGCAGTACTTC
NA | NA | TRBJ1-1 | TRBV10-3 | CAISSTVGGTEAFF | TGTGCCATCAGTTCTACAGTCGGGGGTACTGAAGCTTTCTTT
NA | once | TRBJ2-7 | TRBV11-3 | CASSPGGSQVEQYF | TGTGCCAGCAGCCCTGGTGGGAGCCAGGTCGAGCAGTACTTC
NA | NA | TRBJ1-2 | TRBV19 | CASSIPLYGYTF | TGTGCCAGTAGTATCCCACTCTATGGCTACACCTTC
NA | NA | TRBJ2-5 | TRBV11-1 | CASSFRQAPGHQETQYF | TGTGCCAGCAGCTTTCGGCAGGCCCCGGGACATCAAGAGACCCAGTACTTC
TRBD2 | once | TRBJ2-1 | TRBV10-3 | CAISGGEREGYNEQFF | TGTGCCATCAGTGGGGGGGAGCGGGAGGGTTACAATGAGCAGTTCTTC
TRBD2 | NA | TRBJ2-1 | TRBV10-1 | CASSELLAGGNNEQFF | TGCGCCAGCAGTGAGTTACTAGCGGGAGGTAACAATGAGCAGTTCTTC
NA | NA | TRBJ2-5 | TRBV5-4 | CASTKFDRETQYF | TGTGCCAGCACCAAATTTGATCGGGAGACCCAGTACTTC
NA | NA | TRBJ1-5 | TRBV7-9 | CASSRSGAQPQHF | TGTGCCAGCAGCCGGAGCGGGGCCCAGCCCCAGCATTTT
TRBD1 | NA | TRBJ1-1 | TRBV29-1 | CSVLQGVDYTEAFF | TGCAGCGTTTTACAGGGGGTAGATTACACTGAAGCTTTCTTT
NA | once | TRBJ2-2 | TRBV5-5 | CASSLGSGELFF | TGTGCCAGCAGCTTGGGCAGCGGGGAGCTGTTTTTT
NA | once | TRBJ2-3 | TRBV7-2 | CASSLGAGDTQYF | TGTGCCAGCAGCTTAGGGGCGGGAGATACGCAGTATTTT
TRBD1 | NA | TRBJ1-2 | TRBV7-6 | CASSPRQGLDGYTF | TGTGCCAGCAGCCCCCGACAGGGTTTGGATGGCTACACCTTC
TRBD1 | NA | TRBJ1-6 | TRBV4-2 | CASSQDTRGAMPYNSPLHF | TGTGCCAGCAGCCAAGATACCAGGGGGGCGATGCCCTATAATTCACCCCTCCACTTT
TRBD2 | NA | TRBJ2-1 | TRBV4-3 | CASSLTFGGTSGANEQFF | TGCGCCAGCAGCCTTACCTTCGGGGGGACTAGCGGGGCCAATGAGCAGTTCTTC
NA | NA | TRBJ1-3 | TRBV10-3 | CAISVGMGDTIYF | TGTGCCATCAGTGTGGGGATGGGAGACACCATATATTTT
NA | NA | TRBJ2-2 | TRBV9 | CASSVLARAGELFF | TGTGCCAGCAGCGTTCTAGCGAGGGCCGGGGAGCTGTTTTTT
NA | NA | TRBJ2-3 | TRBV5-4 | CASTSRGTYTDTQYF | TGTGCCAGCACTTCACGGGGGACCTACACAGATACGCAGTATTTT
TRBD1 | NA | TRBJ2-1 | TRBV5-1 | CASSLGTGGDEQFF | TGCGCCAGCAGCTTGGGAACAGGGGGTGATGAGCAGTTCTTC
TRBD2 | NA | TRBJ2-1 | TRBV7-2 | CASSLLAAGGNEQFF | TGTGCCAGCAGCTTACTAGCGGCGGGGGGGAATGAGCAGTTCTTC
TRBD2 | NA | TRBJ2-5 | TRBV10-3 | CAISESIRVTSGQETQYF | TGTGCCATCAGTGAGTCGATCAGGGTGACTAGCGGTCAAGAGACCCAGTACTTC
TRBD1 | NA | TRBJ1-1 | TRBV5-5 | CASSSLPDRVNTEAFF | TGTGCCAGCAGCTCCCTTCCCGACAGGGTTAACACTGAAGCTTTCTTT